The 23 T cell receptor beta chains below were found in one sample sequenced in a study of tumor-infiltrating lymphocytes in primary liver carcinoma. Researchers generated TCR beta cDNA from approximately 500 ng of total RNA, relying on a constant-region primer. For TCR beta, libraries were produced by three nested multiplex PCR rounds using slightly modified ARM-PCR. A C-beta reverse primer was combined with TRBV1-TRBV30 forward primers in the first two PCR rounds, and each round had approximately 10 cycles. One entry per CDR3 protein, called by TCRdb with MiXCR from the multiplex PCR reads. The sample has some 320,000 distinct CDR3 sequences, more than 55% seen once. The researchers obtained blood RNA from unsorted whole blood and also extracted germline DNA. Sample: peripheral blood. These receptors were taken from a man in his forties or fifties with primary liver carcinoma and hepatitis B virus infection.

This clonotype showed up many times. The gene calls are TRBV5-5 and TRBJ2-7, with 8 bases aligning to TRBD2. This CDR3 is built from 15 residues. Germline V gene data show CDR1 as SGHKS and CDR2 as YYEKEE (reference sequence). V gave up 0 bases and J gave up 2 bases; unmatched junction bases: 4. In DNA, the CDR3 is TGTGCCAGCAGCTTGGGGATAGCGGGAACCTACGAGCAGTACTTC. This encodes CASSLGIAGTYEQYF.

The chain employs TRBV7-8 and TRBJ2-3, with D perhaps matching TRBD2 (5 bases). The germline CDR1 and CDR2 sequences are SGHVS and FQNEAQ. The CDR3 runs to 15 residues. Trimming removed 3 bases from V and 0 bases from J, with 10 bases in between. The CDR3, as DNA: TGTGCCAGCAGCTTCGGCATAGCGAGCACAGATACGCAGTATTTT. It encodes CASSFGIASTDTQYF. Together with reference TRBV7-8 and TRBJ2-3, the CDR3 gives the full variable domain: GAGVSQSPRYKVAKRGQDVALRCDPISGHVSLFWYQQALGQGPEFLTYFQNEAQLDKSGLPSDRFFAERPEGSVSTLKIQRTQQEDSAVYLCASSFGIASTDTQYFGPGTRLTVL.

The chain carries TRBV29-1 and TRBJ2-1; 8 bases map to TRBD2. This CDR3 contains 13 residues. V lost 7 bases to trimming and J lost 8 bases; unmatched junction nucleotides: 10. CDR1 is SQVTM, CDR2 ANQGSEA, per germline. Here the CDR3 DNA reads TGCAGCGGGATTAGCGGGAAACTCTATGAGCAGTTCTTC. As protein: CSGISGKLYEQFF.

J is TRBJ1-3 and V is TRBV30; D call uncertain. The CDR3 has 11 residues. Germline V gene lookup returns CDR1 GTSNPN and CDR2 SVGIG (reference sequence). Trimming left V 3 bases short and J 11 bases short, with 11 bases between. This chain's CDR3 is CAWSPSGAIYF. CDR3 in DNA: TGTGCCTGGAGCCCTTCGGGCGCCATATATTTT.

Notes on this clonotype: A read error may explain this, as a much larger clone is one base away. This chain links TRBV6-2 or TRBV6-3 with TRBJ2-7, with 11 bases identical to TRBD1. This CDR3 is 14 amino acids long. The germline gives CDR1 MNHEY, CDR2 SVGEGT. Written as DNA, the CDR3 is TGTGCCAGCAGTGGCCGGACAGGGGGCTACGAGCACTACTTC. It encodes CASSGRTGGYEHYF.

As concerns this clonotype: This may be a read error, as it is one base from a much larger clone. This rearrangement joins TRBV6-5 to TRBJ2-3; D call uncertain. CDR3 length: 13 residues. Germline loops: CDR1 MNHEY, CDR2 SVGAGI. The V end lost 10 bases, the J end lost 1 base, and 12 bases lay between the germline ends. The CDR3 bases are TGTGCCACTACGGAAGAGGGCACAGATACGCAGTATTTT. It yields the protein CATTEEGTDTQYF.

This clonotype appeared once. This sequence joins TRBV4-2 and TRBJ1-2; no firm D call. This CDR3 is 18 amino acids long. Germline V gene data show CDR1 as LGHNA and CDR2 as YNFKEQ. Deletions cut 4 bases from V and 6 bases from J, with 27 bases between. The CDR3 nucleotides read TGTGCCAGCAGCCGCCGGGCTTTCTCAGACTCCGGCGACCATGGCTACACCTTC. Protein: CASSRRAFSDSGDHGYTF.

The DNA for the CDR3 is TGTGCCAGCGTCGAGGCGGGGGGCGATAACTATGGCTACACCTTC. Its protein product is CASVEAGGDNYGYTF. This chain connects TRBV6-1 to TRBJ1-2; TRBD1 is a possible D gene (6 bases). Trimming pared 8 bases from V and 1 base from J, leaving 17 bases between. Per the germline V gene, CDR1 is MNHNS and CDR2 is SASEGT. This CDR3 has 15 residues.

The chain is built from TRBV6-6 and TRBJ1-2; D ambiguous. CDR1 is MNHNY, CDR2 SVGAGI, per germline (reference sequence). Deletions cut 9 bases from V and 5 bases from J, with 25 bases between. The CDR3 consists of 16 residues. CDR3 loop: CARSEGPAGGGYGYTF. Here the CDR3 DNA reads TGTGCCAGGAGTGAAGGTCCGGCCGGAGGAGGATATGGCTACACCTTC.

Worth noting for this clonotype: The junction does not match germline at one end; this may be a read error. This sequence joins TRBV5-1 and TRBJ2-7; TRBD2 might be the D (5 bases). The CDR3 contains 14 residues. Germline V gives CDR1 SGHRS, CDR2 YFSETQ. The CDR3 region is CASSLGLHLYEHYF. The CDR3 nucleotides read TGCGCCAGCAGCTTGGGACTACATCTCTACGAGCACTACTTC.

Of note for this clonotype: The junction and the germline gene differ at one end; a read error may be behind it. The chain couples TRBV5-1 to TRBJ1-1, with D hard to call. The length of the CDR3 is 14 residues. Germline CDR1 SGHRS, CDR2 YFSETQ. CDR3 residues: CASSAAGEYTETFF. The CDR3 bases are TGCGCCAGCAGCGCCGCCGGTGAGTACACTGAAACTTTCTTT.

This clonotype was found a few times. As the CDR3 is not closed by the conserved phenylalanine or tryptophan, this likely results from a read error. This chain connects TRBV6-5 to TRBJ1-2; TRBD1 might be the D (6 bases). This CDR3 region has 15 residues. Trimming took off 6 bases at V and 7 bases at J, with 21 bases between the two ends. Germline-derived CDR1 and CDR2 are MNHEY and SVGAGI. CDR3 in DNA: TGTGCCAGCAGGCGAACAGGGTTTTCAGGGTCTGGCTACACCTCC. This gives the protein CASRRTGFSGSGYTS.

The chain is built from TRBV12-3 or TRBV12-4 and TRBJ1-5; 9 bases map to TRBD1. The closer fit of TRBJ2-3 to the DNA end suggests the J call may be wrong. This CDR3 is built from 15 residues. CDR3 residues: CASNQQGAGNQPQYF. In nucleotides, the CDR3 is TGTGCCAGCAACCAACAGGGGGCGGGCAATCAGCCCCAGTATTTT.

Note on this clonotype: One end of the junction fails to match germline, which may point to a read error. The rearrangement links TRBV30 to TRBJ1-2; D is undetermined. CDR3 size: 15 residues. Germline V CDR1 and CDR2: GTSNPN, SVGIG (reference sequence). CDR3 DNA sequence: TGTGCCTGGAGGCCCCGTGACAAAACTAACTGTGGCTACACCTTC. Amino acids: CAWRPRDKTNCGYTF. Looking up the rest from reference TRBV30 and TRBJ1-2 gives the full variable domain: SQTIHQWPATLVQPVGSPLSLECTVEGTSNPNLYWYRQAAGRGLQLLFYSVGIGQISSEVPQNLSASRPQDRQFILSSKKLLLSDSGFYLCAWRPRDKTNCGYTFGSGTRLTVV.

This clonotype was recorded a few times. The chain is built from TRBV6-2 or TRBV6-3 and TRBJ1-1; 7 bases are shared with TRBD1. The ends lost 6 bases at V and 1 base at J; junction bases unmatched: 5. The CDR3 has 14 amino acids. Per germline, CDR1 MNHEY and CDR2 SVGEGT. This CDR3 is CASRKQGRNTEAFF. The DNA of the CDR3 is TGTGCCAGCAGGAAACAGGGGAGGAACACTGAAGCTTTCTTT.

Worth noting for this clonotype: The CDR3 does not end in the conserved phenylalanine or tryptophan, so this is likely a read error. The chain is built from TRBV5-1 and TRBJ2-4; weak D call: TRBD2 (6 bases). The CDR3 has 15 residues. From germline, CDR1 is SGHRS and CDR2 YFSETQ. The chain's CDR3 is CTSTNMGGDGNIQYS. In DNA, the CDR3 is TGCACCAGCACCAATATGGGGGGAGATGGAAACATTCAGTACTCC.

V gene TRBV12-3 or TRBV12-4 combines with J gene TRBJ2-6; D is undetermined. CDR3 length: 17 residues. The V end lost 1 base, the J end lost 0 bases, and 10 bases lay between the germline ends. The CDR3 nucleotides read TGTGCCAGCAGTTTAGTTCTTATAAGCTCTGGGGCCAACGTCCTGACTTTC. Its protein is CASSLVLISSGANVLTF.

The rearrangement uses TRBV29-1 and TRBJ2-3; D possibly corresponds to TRBD2 (6 bases). The V end was cut by 4 bases, the J end by 1 base, with 12 bases between. CDR3 length equals 14 residues. Germline V gene data show CDR1 as SQVTM and CDR2 as ANQGSEA. CDR3 in DNA: TGCAGCGTTGGGTCGCGGGACCGCACAGATACGCAGTATTTT. Amino acids: CSVGSRDRTDTQYF.

With respect to this clonotype: Since a much larger clone is just one base distant, this may be a read error. The chain carries TRBV6-1 and TRBJ1-3, with D perhaps matching TRBD1 (5 bases). Trimming pared 4 bases from V and 0 bases from J, leaving 13 bases between. The length of the CDR3 is 16 residues. Germline CDR1 MNHNS, CDR2 SASEGT. CDR3 in amino acids: CASSALTVYSGNTIYF. For the CDR3, the DNA is TGTGCCAGCAGTGCGCTGACAGTATACTCTGGAAACACCATATATTTT.

The chain links TRBV5-6 to TRBJ1-5; D unclear. The V gene lost 1 base and the J gene lost 5 bases, with 10 bases spanning the gap. The CDR3 is made up of 14 amino acids. Germline V gene sequence: CDR1 SGHDT, CDR2 YYEEEE. The DNA of the CDR3 is TGTGCCAGCAGCTTGCCAAGGTTGGATCAGCCCCAGCATTTT. The encoded protein is CASSLPRLDQPQHF.

This clonotype turned up a few times. This may arise from a read error, as a much more abundant clone is one base away. The chain carries TRBV4-1 and TRBJ2-1; possibly TRBD2 for D (6 bases). CDR1 and CDR2 from the germline V gene are MGHRA and YSYEKL. There are 15 residues in the CDR3. V lost 4 bases and J 3 bases, leaving 13 bases between the germline ends. The DNA of the CDR3 is TGCGCCAGCAGCCCAGGGACTTCTCTCTACAATGAGCAGTTCTTC. Protein: CASSPGTSLYNEQFF.

On this clonotype itself: Because it lacks the conserved phenylalanine or tryptophan at the end, this CDR3 is likely a read error. The V call is TRBV6-5, the J call TRBJ2-7, with D perhaps being TRBD1 or TRBD2 (6 bases each). Germline loops: CDR1 MNHEY, CDR2 SVGAGI. The CDR3 length is 13 residues. CDR3 DNA: TGTACCAGCACAGGGCGGGATTTTTCCGAGCAGTACCTC. Amino acids: CTSTGRDFSEQYL.

In the case of this clonotype: Since no conserved phenylalanine or tryptophan closes the CDR3, a read error is the likely cause. The V call is TRBV14, the J call TRBJ2-1, with 12 nucleotides matching TRBD2. Germline V gene data show CDR1 as SGHDN and CDR2 as FVKESK. The CDR3 sequence is 16 residues long. The V segment lost 9 bases and the J segment 0 bases; nucleotides outside the gene matches: 6. The CDR3 DNA sequence: TGTGCCAGTAGACTAGCGGGAGACCCCTCCTACAATGAGCAGTTCCTC. Translating gives CASRLAGDPSYNEQFL.